Detailed here is one T cell receptor (beta chain). Its specificity is unknown. Trimming removed 2 bases from V and 11 bases from J, with 9 bases in between. The CDR3 covers 11 residues. Germline-derived CDR1 and CDR2 are MNHNY and SVGAGI (reference sequence). The data belong to a study of identifying expanded T cells in peripheral blood. Study-wide points: Differentially abundant clones: around 1.2 between replicates, 16.4 at roughly 2 weeks, roughly 18 at four. Variance in clone template counts between roughly two-week samples significantly increased with total template count across all healthy donors.

Collection occurred without any documented infections or immune events in donors. Assay used: immunoSEQ multiplex PCR; TCRdb lists only in-frame clones, some missing. The sample contains approximately 90,000 clones, approximately 84% of which appear only once. The genes are TRBV6-6 and TRBJ1-2; D is uncertain. The sequenced sample consisted of blood. The receptor comes from a person aged 18 to 75 in good health. For the CDR3, the DNA is TGTGCCAGCAGTTACCAAAAACTGTACACCTTC. Encoded protein: CASSYQKLYTF.